This T cell receptor beta chain was sequenced during a study of shared clonotypes between healthy human individuals (dated by TCRdb to the early 2020s). Background for the entire study: The cohort included three men and a couple of women between 18 and 49 years of age. For each donor, CD4 naive and CD4 memory were each given three plates, CD8 naive was given two plates, and CD8 memory was given one plate. Blood TCR repertoires of five healthy adults were deeply sequenced to estimate repertoire size and the extent of clonotype sharing between individuals. To increase sequencing depth and limit assay-specific biases, TCR repertoire library preparation and sequencing were carried out by different laboratories using diverse techniques. Each donor's leukapheresis produced roughly between roughly 0.85 and 10 billion PBMCs.

The CDR3 goes from the cysteine to the phenylalanine over 16 residues. Of the read, only the CDR3 DNA is kept; its 48 bases are in frame from base 1. Cut back by 4 bases and 1 base, the V and J ends lie 16 bases apart. The germline V gene yields SGHTS for CDR1 and YDEGEE for CDR2. Using the deep immunoSEQ assay, TCR CDR3 regions were amplified from genomic DNA by multiplex PCR. Genomic DNA extracted from each cell subset was distributed evenly over all wells of several immunoSEQ 96-well plates, and each plate served as one replicate. For sorted subsets, about 200 ng genomic DNA, equal to tens of thousands of T cell genomes, was loaded into each replicate PCR. Purified libraries were quantified with a Qubit 3.0 fluorometer, sized on a Bioanalyzer 2100, and re-quantified with the KAPA Library Quantification kit. Every immunoSEQ 96-well plate was sequenced on a separate single-read 150-cycle Illumina NextSeq 550 flow cell. As for the authors' bioinformatics: Because only junctional sequences without quality scores were contained in the immunoSEQ output, filtering matching that applied to full-length reads could not be performed. To assign V/J genes and CDR3, sequences were annotated against IMGT germline references using PyIR, a Python wrapper for IgBLAST v1.9. Any read was removed if the V/J assignment was weak (E-value above 1e-6), the CDR3 was missing, or the read contained stop codons, out-of-frame junctions, or ambiguous translated residues. V3J clonotypes were defined as sequences sharing the same inferred V gene, J gene, and CDR3 amino acid sequence. Percentage overlap between repertoires was computed as shared unique clonotypes divided by the size of the smaller repertoire. Repertoire richness was assessed with RTK rarefaction, the Chao1 estimator, and Recon v2.1 estimates of unobserved clonotypes. Generation probabilities were computed with OLGA for all TCRbeta clonotypes obtained by the gDNA method from several donors. TCRdb provides this immuneACCESS table in a form limited to in-frame rearrangements. Some clones are lacking; in checked studies, under half of them reflect an unresolved V gene, and why the rest are absent is not known. That table gives V, J and clone size, and the DNA gave D and trimming. A total of about 2.4 million clones appear in this sample, around 94% of them only once. Roughly 0.15% of the sample is held by the ten biggest clonotypes.

Donors were healthy HIV-negative adults with no recently reported acute infections or vaccinations. All donors were Caucasian adults living in Nashville, Tennessee, USA. CD4+ T cells were enriched by magnetic negative selection; naive cells were then positively selected on CD45RA, and the negative fraction formed the memory subset. After blood collection by leukapheresis, PBMCs were isolated using Ficoll-Histopaque density gradient centrifugation and then cryopreserved in the vapor phase of liquid nitrogen. Analytical flow cytometry was used to check the purity and quantity of each magnetically sorted T cell population. Genomic DNA was isolated from each sorted fraction and quantified by UV absorbance on a Nanodrop 2000c. As to this clone: Which antigen it targets is not known. It has no much larger one-base neighbor in the sample; base qualities were not kept.

The study at large found these results: The genetic and exposure-history diversity represented was limited by the small number of donors. Compared with non-shared clonotypes, clonotypes shared by all four sorted-subset donors had higher generation probabilities. Naive subsets generally had larger estimated clonotype richness than memory subsets. Pairwise subsampling indicated that sequencing depth was expected to affect the degree of clonotype sharing among donors. Even with the large sequencing depth, rarefaction of the sorted-subset datasets indicated that sequencing was incomplete. Around 5% of naive CD4, around 3.5% of naive CD8, roughly 2.4% of memory CD4, and around 0.42% of memory CD8 clonotypes were shared across several donors. Sampling was restricted to blood, and TCR repertoires in tissue are likely to differ from TCR repertoires in blood.

The chain was built from TRBV5-8 and TRBJ2-3; 5 matching bases give a weak D call of TRBD2. Sequenced material: naive CD4+ T cells sorted from blood. Sample cell subset or site, as interpreted from the label and publication: CD45RA+ positively selected. This clonotype was sampled from a man younger than 30 in good health. The sequenced DNA is TGTGCCAGCAGCGTTCAGACTACTGCCGGCACAGATACGCAGTATTTT. Its product reads: CASSVQTTAGTDTQYF. Beyond the CDR3, the reference TRBV5-8 and TRBJ2-3 genes provide the residues; the full variable domain reads: EAGVTQSPTHLIKTRGQQATLRCSPISGHTSVYWYQQALGLGLQFLLWYDEGEERNRGNFPPRFSGRQFPNYSSELNVNALELEDSALYLCASSVQTTAGTDTQYFGPGTRLTVL.